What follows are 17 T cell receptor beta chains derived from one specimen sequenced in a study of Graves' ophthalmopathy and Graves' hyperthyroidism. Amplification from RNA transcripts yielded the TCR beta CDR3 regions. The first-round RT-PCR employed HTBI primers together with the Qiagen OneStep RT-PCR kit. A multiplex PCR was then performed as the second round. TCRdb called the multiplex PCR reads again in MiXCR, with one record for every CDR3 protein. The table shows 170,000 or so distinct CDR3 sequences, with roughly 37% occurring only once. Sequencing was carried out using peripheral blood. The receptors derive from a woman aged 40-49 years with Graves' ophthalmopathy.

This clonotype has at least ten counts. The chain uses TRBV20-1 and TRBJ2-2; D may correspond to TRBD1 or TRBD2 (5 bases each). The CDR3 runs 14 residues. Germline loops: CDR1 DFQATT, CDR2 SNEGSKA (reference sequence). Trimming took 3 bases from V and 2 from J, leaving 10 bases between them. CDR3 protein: CSARSGPNTGELFF. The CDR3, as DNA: TGCAGTGCTAGGTCGGGACCCAACACCGGGGAGCTGTTTTTT.

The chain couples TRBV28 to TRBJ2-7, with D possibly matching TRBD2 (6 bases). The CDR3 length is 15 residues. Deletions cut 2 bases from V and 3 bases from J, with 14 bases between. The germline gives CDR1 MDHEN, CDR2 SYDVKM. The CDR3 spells CASSLVAGLVYEQYF. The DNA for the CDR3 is TGTGCCAGCAGTTTAGTGGCGGGATTGGTCTACGAGCAGTACTTC. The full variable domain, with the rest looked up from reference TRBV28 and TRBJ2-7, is DVKVTQSSRYLVKRTGEKVFLECVQDMDHENMFWYRQDPGLGLRLIYFSYDVKMKEKGDIPEGYSVSREKKERFSLILESASTNQTSMYLCASSLVAGLVYEQYFGPGTRLTVT.

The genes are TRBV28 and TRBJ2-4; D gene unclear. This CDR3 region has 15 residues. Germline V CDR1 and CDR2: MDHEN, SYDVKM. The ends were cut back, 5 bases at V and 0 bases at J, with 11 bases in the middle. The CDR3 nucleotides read TGTGCCAGCAGTCCCCGTCATGGAGCCAAAAACATTCAGTACTTC. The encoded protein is CASSPRHGAKNIQYF.

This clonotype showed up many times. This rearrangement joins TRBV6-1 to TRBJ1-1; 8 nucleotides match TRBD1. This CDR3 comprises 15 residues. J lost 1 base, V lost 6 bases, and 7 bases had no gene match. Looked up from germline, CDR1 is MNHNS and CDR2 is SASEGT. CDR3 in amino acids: CASSPRTGPNTEAFF. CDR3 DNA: TGTGCCAGCAGCCCCCGGACAGGGCCGAACACTGAAGCTTTCTTT.

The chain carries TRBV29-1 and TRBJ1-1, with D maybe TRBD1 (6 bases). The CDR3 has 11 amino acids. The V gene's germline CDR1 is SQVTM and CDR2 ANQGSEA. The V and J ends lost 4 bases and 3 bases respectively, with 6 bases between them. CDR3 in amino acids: CSVGGHTEAFF. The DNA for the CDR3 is TGCAGCGTTGGGGGGCACACTGAAGCTTTCTTT.

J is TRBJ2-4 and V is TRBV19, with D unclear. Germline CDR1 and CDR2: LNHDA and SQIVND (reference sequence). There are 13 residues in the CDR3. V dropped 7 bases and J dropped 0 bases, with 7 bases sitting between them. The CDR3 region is CASKDLAKNIQYF. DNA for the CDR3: TGTGCCAGTAAAGACCTAGCCAAAAACATTCAGTACTTC.

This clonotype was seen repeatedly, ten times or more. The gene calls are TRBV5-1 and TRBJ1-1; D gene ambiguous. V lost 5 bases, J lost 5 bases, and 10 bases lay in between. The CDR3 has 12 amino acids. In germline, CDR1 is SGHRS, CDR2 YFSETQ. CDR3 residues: CASRTGTTEAFF. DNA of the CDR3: TGCGCCAGCAGGACGGGAACAACTGAAGCTTTCTTT.

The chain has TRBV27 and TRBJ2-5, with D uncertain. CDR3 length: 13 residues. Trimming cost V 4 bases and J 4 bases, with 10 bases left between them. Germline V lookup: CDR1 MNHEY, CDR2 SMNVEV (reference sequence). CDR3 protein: CASSSQARETQYF. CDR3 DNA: TGTGCCAGCAGTTCGCAGGCCAGAGAGACCCAGTACTTC.

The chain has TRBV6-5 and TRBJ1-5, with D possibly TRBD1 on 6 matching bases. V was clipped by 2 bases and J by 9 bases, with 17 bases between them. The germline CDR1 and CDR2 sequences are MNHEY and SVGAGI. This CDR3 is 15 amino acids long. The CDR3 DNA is TGTGCCAGCAGTTACAGTCCAGGCCGCAGGGGGCCCCAGCATTTT. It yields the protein CASSYSPGRRGPQHF.

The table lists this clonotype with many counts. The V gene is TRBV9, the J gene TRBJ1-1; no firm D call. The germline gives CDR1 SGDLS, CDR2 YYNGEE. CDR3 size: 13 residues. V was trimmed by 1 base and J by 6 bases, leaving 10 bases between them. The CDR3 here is CASSVSEDAEAFF. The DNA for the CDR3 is TGTGCCAGCAGCGTAAGTGAAGACGCTGAAGCTTTCTTT.

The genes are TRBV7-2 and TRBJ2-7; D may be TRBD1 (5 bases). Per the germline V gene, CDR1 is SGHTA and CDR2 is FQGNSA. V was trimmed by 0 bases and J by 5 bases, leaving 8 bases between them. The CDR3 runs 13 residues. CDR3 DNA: TGTGCCAGCAGCTTAGCGGAAGGGGACGAGCAGTACTTC. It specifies CASSLAEGDEQYF.

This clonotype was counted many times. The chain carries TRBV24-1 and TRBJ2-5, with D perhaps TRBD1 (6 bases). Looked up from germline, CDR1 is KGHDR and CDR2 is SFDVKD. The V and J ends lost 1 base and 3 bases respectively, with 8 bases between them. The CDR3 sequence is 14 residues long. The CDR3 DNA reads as TGTGCCACCAGTGATTTTCGGGACAAAGAGACCCAGTACTTC. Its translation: CATSDFRDKETQYF.

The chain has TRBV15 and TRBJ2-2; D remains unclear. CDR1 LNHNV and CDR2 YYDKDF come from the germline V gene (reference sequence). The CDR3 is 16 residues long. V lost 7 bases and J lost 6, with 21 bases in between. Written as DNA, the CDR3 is TGTGCCACCAAACGTCCGGGCCGGAGATCCCCCGGGGAGCTGTTTTTT. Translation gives CATKRPGRRSPGELFF.

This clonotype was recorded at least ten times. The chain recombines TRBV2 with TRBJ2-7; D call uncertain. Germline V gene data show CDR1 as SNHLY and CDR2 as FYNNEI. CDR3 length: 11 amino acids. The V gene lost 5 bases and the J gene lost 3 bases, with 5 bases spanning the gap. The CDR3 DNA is TGTGCCAGCAGTCCTCTCTACGAGCAGTACTTC. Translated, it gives CASSPLYEQYF.

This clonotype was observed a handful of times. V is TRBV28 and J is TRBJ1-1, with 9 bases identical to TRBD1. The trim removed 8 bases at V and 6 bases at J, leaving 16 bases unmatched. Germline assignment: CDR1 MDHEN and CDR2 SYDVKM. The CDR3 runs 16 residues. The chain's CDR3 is CASRSLSQQGASEAFF. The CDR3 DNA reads TGTGCCAGCCGCAGTTTGAGTCAACAGGGGGCGTCTGAAGCTTTCTTT.

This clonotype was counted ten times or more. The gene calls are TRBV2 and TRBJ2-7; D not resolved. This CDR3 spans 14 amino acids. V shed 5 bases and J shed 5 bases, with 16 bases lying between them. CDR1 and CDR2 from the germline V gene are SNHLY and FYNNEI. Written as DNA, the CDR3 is TGTGCCAGCAGTCCCAATGTACGTACCGACGAGCAGTACTTC. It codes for CASSPNVRTDEQYF. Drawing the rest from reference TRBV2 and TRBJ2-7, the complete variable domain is EPEVTQTPSHQVTQMGQEVILRCVPISNHLYFYWYRQILGQKVEFLVSFYNNEISEKSEIFDDQFSVERPDGSNFTLKIRSTKLEDSAMYFCASSPNVRTDEQYFGPGTRLTVT.

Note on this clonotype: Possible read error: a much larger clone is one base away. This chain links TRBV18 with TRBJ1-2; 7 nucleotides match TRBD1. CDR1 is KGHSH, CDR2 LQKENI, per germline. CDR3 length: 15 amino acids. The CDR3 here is CAISPRPGQWDGYTF. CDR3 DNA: TGTGCCATCTCACCCAGACCGGGACAGTGGGATGGCTACACCTTC. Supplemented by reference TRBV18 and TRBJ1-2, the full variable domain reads NAGVMQNPRHLVRRRGQEARLRCSPMKGHSHVYWYRQLPEEGLKFMVYLQKENIIDESGMPKERFSAEFPKEGPSILRIQQVVRGDSAAYFCAISPRPGQWDGYTFGSGTRLTVV.